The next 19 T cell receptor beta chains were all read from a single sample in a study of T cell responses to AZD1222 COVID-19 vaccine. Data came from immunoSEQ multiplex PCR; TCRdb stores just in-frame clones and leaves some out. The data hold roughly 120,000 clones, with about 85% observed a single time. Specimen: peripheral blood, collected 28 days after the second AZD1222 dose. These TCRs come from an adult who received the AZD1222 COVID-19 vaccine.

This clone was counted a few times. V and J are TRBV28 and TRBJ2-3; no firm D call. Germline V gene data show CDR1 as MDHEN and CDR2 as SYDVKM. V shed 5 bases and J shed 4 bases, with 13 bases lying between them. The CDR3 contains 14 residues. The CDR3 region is CASSPPRFPDTQYF. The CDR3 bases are TGTGCCAGCAGTCCCCCGCGCTTCCCAGATACGCAGTATTTT. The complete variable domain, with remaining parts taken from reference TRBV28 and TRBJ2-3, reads DVKVTQSSRYLVKRTGEKVFLECVQDMDHENMFWYRQDPGLGLRLIYFSYDVKMKEKGDIPEGYSVSREKKERFSLILESASTNQTSMYLCASSPPRFPDTQYFGPGTRLTVL.

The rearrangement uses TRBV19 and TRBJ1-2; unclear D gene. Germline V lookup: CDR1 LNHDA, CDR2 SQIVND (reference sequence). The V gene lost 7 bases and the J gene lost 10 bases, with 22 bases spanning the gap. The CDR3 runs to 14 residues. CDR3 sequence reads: CASTPNSGPQVYTF. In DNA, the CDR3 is TGTGCCAGTACCCCCAATTCTGGACCCCAAGTCTACACCTTC. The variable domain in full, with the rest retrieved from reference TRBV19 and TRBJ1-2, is DGGITQSPKYLFRKEGQNVTLSCEQNLNHDAMYWYRQDPGQGLRLIYYSQIVNDFQKGDIAEGYSVSREKKESFPLTVTSAQKNPTAFYLCASTPNSGPQVYTFGSGTRLTVV.

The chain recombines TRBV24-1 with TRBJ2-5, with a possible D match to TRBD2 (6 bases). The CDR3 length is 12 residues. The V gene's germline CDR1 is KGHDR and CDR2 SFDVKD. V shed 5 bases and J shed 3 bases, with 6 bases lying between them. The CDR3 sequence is CATSGREETQYF. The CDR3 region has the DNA TGTGCCACCAGTGGGAGGGAAGAGACCCAGTACTTC.

The CDR3 loop is CAISEERGSHQYF. The CDR3 DNA follows: TGTGCCATCAGTGAAGAGCGAGGGTCCCACCAGTACTTC. The J gene is TRBJ2-5, the V gene TRBV10-3, with TRBD2 as a possible D gene (5 bases). The CDR3 covers 13 residues. The germline CDR1 and CDR2 sequences are ENHRY and SYGVKD. Trimming cost V 3 bases and J 10 bases, with 15 bases left between them.

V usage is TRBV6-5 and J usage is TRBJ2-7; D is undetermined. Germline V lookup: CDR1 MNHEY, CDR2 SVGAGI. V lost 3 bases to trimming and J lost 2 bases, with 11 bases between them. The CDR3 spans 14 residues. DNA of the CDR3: TGTGCCAGCAGTTATGGGTTAAGGCCCTACGAGCAGTACTTC. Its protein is CASSYGLRPYEQYF.

CDR3 loop: CASSPVGDQPQHF. In DNA, the CDR3 is TGTGCCAGCTCACCAGTCGGAGATCAGCCCCAGCATTTT. V is TRBV18 and J is TRBJ1-5; D unclear. V was cut by 2 bases and J by 5 bases, with 7 bases left in between. Looked up from germline, CDR1 is KGHSH and CDR2 is LQKENI. CDR3 length: 13 amino acids.

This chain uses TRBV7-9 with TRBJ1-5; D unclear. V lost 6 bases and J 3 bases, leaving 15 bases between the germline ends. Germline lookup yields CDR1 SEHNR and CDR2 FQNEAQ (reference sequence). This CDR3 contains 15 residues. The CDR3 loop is CASSPGGSYNQPQHF. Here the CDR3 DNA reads TGTGCCAGCAGTCCTGGCGGGTCCTACAATCAGCCCCAGCATTTT.

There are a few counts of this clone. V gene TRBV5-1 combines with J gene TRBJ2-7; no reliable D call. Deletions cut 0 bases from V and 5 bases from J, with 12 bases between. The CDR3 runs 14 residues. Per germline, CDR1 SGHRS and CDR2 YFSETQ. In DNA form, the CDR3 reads TGCGCCAGCAGCTTGGGGCCAGTATATGACGAGCAGTACTTC. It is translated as CASSLGPVYDEQYF.

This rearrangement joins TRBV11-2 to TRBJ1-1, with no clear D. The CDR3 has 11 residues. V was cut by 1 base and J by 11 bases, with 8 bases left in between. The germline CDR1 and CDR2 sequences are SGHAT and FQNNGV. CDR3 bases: TGTGCCAGCAGCTTAGGCGCTACGGCTTTCTTT. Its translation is CASSLGATAFF.

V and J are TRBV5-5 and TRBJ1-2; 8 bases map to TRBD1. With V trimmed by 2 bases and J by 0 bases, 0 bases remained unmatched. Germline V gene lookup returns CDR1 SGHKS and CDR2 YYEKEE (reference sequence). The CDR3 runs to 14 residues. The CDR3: CASSLQGANYGYTF. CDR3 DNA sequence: TGTGCCAGCAGCTTACAGGGGGCTAACTATGGCTACACCTTC.

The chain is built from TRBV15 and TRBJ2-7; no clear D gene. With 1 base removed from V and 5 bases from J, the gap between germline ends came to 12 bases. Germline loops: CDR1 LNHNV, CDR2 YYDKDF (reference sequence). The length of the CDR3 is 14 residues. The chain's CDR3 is CATSRGPTGNEQYF. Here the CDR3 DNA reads TGTGCCACCAGCAGAGGCCCAACCGGAAACGAGCAGTACTTC.

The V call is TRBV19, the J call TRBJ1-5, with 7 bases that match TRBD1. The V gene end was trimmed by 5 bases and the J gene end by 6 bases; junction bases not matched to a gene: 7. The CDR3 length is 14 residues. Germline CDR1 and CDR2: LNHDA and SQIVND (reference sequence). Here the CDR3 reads CASSDGTDRQPQHF. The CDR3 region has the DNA TGTGCCAGTAGTGACGGGACAGATCGTCAGCCCCAGCATTTT.

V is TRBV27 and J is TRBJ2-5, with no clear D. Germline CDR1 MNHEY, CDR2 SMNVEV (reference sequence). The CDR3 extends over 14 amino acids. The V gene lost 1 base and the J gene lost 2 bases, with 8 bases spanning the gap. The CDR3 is CASSLLSSQETQYF. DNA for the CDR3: TGTGCCAGCAGTTTATTGTCTTCGCAAGAGACCCAGTACTTC.

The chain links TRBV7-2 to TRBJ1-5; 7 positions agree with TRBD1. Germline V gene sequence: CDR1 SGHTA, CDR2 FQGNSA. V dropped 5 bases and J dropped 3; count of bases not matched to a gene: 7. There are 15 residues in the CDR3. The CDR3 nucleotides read TGTGCCAGCAGCCCCCCAGGGGGGGACAATCAGCCCCAGCATTTT. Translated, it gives CASSPPGGDNQPQHF.

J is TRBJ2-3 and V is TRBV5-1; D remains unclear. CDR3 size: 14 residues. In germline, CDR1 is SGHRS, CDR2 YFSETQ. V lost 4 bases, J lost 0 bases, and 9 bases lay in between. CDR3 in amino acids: CASSRTASTDTQYF. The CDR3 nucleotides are TGCGCCAGCAGCCGGACGGCTAGCACAGATACGCAGTATTTT.

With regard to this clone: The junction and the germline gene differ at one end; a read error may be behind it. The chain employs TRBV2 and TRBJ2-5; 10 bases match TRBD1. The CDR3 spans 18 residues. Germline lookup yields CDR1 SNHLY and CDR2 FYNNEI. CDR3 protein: CASREAEWTGGPQETQYF. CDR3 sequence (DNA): TGTGCCAGCAGAGAAGCGGAGTGGACAGGGGGTCCCCAGGAGACCCAGTACTTC.

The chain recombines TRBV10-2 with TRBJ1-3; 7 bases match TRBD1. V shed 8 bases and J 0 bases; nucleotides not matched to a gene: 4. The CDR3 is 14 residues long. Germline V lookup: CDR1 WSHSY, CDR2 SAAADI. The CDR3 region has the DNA TGCGCCAGCGGGGACAGCTTCTCTGGAAACACCATATATTTT. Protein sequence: CASGDSFSGNTIYF.

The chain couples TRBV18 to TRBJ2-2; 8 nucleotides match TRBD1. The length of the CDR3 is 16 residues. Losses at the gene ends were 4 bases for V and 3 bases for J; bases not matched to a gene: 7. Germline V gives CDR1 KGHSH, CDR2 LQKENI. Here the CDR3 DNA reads TGTGCCAGCTCACGATCGGGACAGGCCGACACCGGGGAGCTGTTTTTT. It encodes CASSRSGQADTGELFF. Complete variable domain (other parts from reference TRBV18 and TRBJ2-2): NAGVMQNPRHLVRRRGQEARLRCSPMKGHSHVYWYRQLPEEGLKFMVYLQKENIIDESGMPKERFSAEFPKEGPSILRIQQVVRGDSAAYFCASSRSGQADTGELFFGEGSRLTVL.

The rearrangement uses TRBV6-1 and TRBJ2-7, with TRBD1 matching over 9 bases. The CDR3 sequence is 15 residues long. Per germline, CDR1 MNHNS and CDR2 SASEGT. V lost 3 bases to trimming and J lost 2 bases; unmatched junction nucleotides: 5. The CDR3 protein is CASSDRGTGTYEQYF. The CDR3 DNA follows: TGTGCCAGCAGTGACCGGGGGACAGGGACCTACGAGCAGTACTTC.